This T cell receptor (beta chain) was captured by sequencing in a study of blood T cell repertoires in COVID-19. This CDR3 has 13 residues. The germline V gene encodes CDR1 SGHRS and CDR2 YFSETQ. Trimming stripped 3 bases from V and 2 bases from J, with 9 bases between. Measured with immunoSEQ multiplex PCR; TCRdb has only the in-frame clones, and not every one. The data contain 47,000 or so clones, 81% of them singletons. The chain links TRBV5-1 to TRBJ2-7; no clear D. The TCR originated in a woman at least 80 years old with COVID-19, enrolled during active disease. The sequencing sample was made of peripheral blood. In DNA, the CDR3 is TGCGCCAGCAGCTCACAGAGCACCTACGAGCAGTACTTC. Its translation: CASSSQSTYEQYF.